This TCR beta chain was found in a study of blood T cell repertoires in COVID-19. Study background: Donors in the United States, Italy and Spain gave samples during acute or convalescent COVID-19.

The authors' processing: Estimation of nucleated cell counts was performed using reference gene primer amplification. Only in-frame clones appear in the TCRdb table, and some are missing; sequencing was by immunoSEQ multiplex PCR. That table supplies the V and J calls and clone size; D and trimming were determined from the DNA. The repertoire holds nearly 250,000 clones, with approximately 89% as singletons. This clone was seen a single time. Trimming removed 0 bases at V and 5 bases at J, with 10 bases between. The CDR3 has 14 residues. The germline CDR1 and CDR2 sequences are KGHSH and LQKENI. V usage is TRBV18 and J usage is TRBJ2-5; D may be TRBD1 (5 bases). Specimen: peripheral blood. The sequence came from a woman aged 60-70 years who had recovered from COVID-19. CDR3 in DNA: TGTGCCAGCTCACCACCGTCAGGGTATGAGACCCAGTACTTC. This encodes CASSPPSGYETQYF.